This T cell receptor (beta chain) was retrieved from a study of human T cells and chemical hapten exposure. Overall study findings and caveats: There were significantly more large CDR3 similarity clusters among expanded TCRs than among controls.

Time point: patch test 1, 2 weeks after DPC sensitization. Treatment given: therapeutic diphenylcyclopropenone sensitization with weekly scalp DPC. A note on this clonotype: Antigen: not known.

Germline loops: CDR1 SGHVS, CDR2 FQNEAQ. The CDR3 is 15 residues long. Trimming at V came to 5 bases and at J to 0 bases, leaving 4 bases not matched to a gene. TCRdb passed the RACE reads through MiXCR, listing each CDR3 protein once. The sample records more than 150,000 distinct CDR3 sequences, about 14% being singletons. This sequence originates from a woman aged 25-40 years with alopecia areata. Some clones in this sample may be carry-over from other donors' samples. The material sequenced was whole blood, taken in connection with sensitization to the hapten diphenylcyclopropenone (DPC). This sequence joins TRBV7-8 and TRBJ2-3, with TRBD2 matching over 8 bases. CDR3 loop: CASSPIAGSTDTQYF. For the CDR3, the DNA is TGTGCCAGCAGCCCGATAGCGGGAAGCACAGATACGCAGTATTTT.